The source of this T cell receptor (beta chain) is a study of cytomegalovirus exposure and HLA in healthy donors. Across the study: The study's early data release held about 77 million unique TCRs from HLA-typed donors.

As concerns this clone: Antigen specificity is unknown.

A multiplex PCR was run with 60 Vbeta primers and 13 Jbeta primers. Repertoires were generated with immunoSEQ multiplex PCR, while TCRdb's copy carries only in-frame clones and drops some. The sample holds around 300,000 clones, under 80% seen once. Participants comprised healthy donors of bone marrow. Findings and caveats of the study: At a 0.05 false discovery rate, a later analysis found approximately 17,000 TCR beta sequences to be associated with HLA alleles.

Trimming removed 3 bases from V and 0 bases from J, with 14 bases in between. Germline V lookup: CDR1 KGHSH, CDR2 LQKENI. The CDR3 is 17 amino acids. The origin of this receptor is a female donor in good health and CMV-seronegative. Sequencing was carried out using PBMCs. The chain employs TRBV18 and TRBJ1-4; D unclear. CDR3 residues: CASSPFPGQATNEKLFF. The CDR3 coding sequence is TGTGCCAGCTCACCTTTCCCAGGCCAGGCAACTAATGAAAAACTGTTTTTT.